These 17 T cell receptor beta chains were sequenced from one sample in a study of blood T cell repertoires in COVID-19. TCRdb keeps only in-frame clones here, not all; method: immunoSEQ multiplex PCR. The sample shows some 140,000 clones, 78% of them seen only once. The sample comprised peripheral blood. The receptor source for this set is a man aged 60-69 years who had recovered from COVID-19.

The chain has TRBV18 and TRBJ2-1; 10 bases agree with TRBD2. This CDR3 region has 18 residues. V shed 6 bases and J 8 bases; nucleotides not matched to a gene: 19. Germline CDR1 reads KGHSH; CDR2 reads LQKENI. The CDR3 DNA sequence: TGTGCCAGCTCCTCGCCGGATCGAGGGGCTAGCGGGAGCTATGAGCAGTTCTTC. Translated, it gives CASSSPDRGASGSYEQFF.

The CDR3 loop is CASSHPLPTGLDTEAFF. The CDR3 DNA reads as TGCGCCAGCAGCCACCCCCTACCAACAGGGTTGGACACTGAAGCTTTCTTT. The chain is built from TRBV5-1 and TRBJ1-1; D might be TRBD1 (6 bases). Germline V lookup: CDR1 SGHRS, CDR2 YFSETQ. This CDR3 has 17 residues. Between the trimmed V and J ends, which lost 4 bases and 3 bases, there was a span of 22 bases.

This clone has a single count. V and J are TRBV5-6 and TRBJ2-5; 7 nucleotides line up with TRBD1. V shed 3 bases, J shed 1 base, and the junction held 3 bases outside the gene matches. There are 14 residues in the CDR3. Germline lookup yields CDR1 SGHDT and CDR2 YYEEEE. The CDR3 DNA follows: TGTGCCAGCAGCTCGGGACAGCGCCAAGAGACCCAGTACTTC. This sequence encodes CASSSGQRQETQYF.

This clone was seen only once. The V and J genes are TRBV28 and TRBJ2-1, with 12 bases lining up with TRBD2. The CDR3 is 17 residues long. CDR1 MDHEN and CDR2 SYDVKM come from the germline V gene. With V trimmed by 6 bases and J by 6 bases, 12 bases remained unmatched. CDR3 sequence reads: CASRASGLAGPSNEQFF. CDR3 DNA: TGTGCCAGCAGGGCTTCTGGACTAGCGGGGCCCTCCAATGAGCAGTTCTTC.

The chain recombines TRBV27 with TRBJ2-3, with 10 bases identical to TRBD2. The CDR3 is made up of 16 amino acids. Germline CDR1 MNHEY, CDR2 SMNVEV (reference sequence). V lost 6 bases, J lost 6 bases, and 12 bases stayed unmatched. CDR3 nucleotides: TGTGCCAGCAGGCCCCGGACTAGCGGCGATATTGATACGCAGTATTTT. It yields the protein CASRPRTSGDIDTQYF.

The chain employs TRBV9 and TRBJ2-1; the match to TRBD2 covers 7 bases. The CDR3 length is 16 residues. The germline gives CDR1 SGDLS, CDR2 YYNGEE. V lost 2 bases and J lost 5; bases outside the gene matches: 10. CDR3 in amino acids: CASSVISRDYNNEQFF. In DNA, the CDR3 is TGTGCCAGCAGCGTTATATCACGGGACTATAACAATGAGCAGTTCTTC. The full variable domain, completed using reference TRBV9 and TRBJ2-1, is DSGVTQTPKHLITATGQRVTLRCSPRSGDLSVYWYQQSLDQGLQFLIQYYNGEERAKGNILERFSAQQFPDLHSELNLSSLELGDSALYFCASSVISRDYNNEQFFGPGTRLTVL.

The chain recombines TRBV7-2 with TRBJ2-2; a possible D gene is TRBD2 (6 bases). Between the trimmed V and J ends, which lost 2 bases and 4 bases, there was a span of 11 bases. The CDR3 consists of 15 residues. Germline V gives CDR1 SGHTA, CDR2 FQGNSA. The CDR3 region has the DNA TGTGCCAGCAGCTTAAACGGGGGACTCACCGGGGAGCTGTTTTTT. Protein sequence: CASSLNGGLTGELFF.

CDR3 coding DNA: TGCAGCGTTAGCGCGGGGATGACGGATACGCAGTATTTT. This encodes CSVSAGMTDTQYF. The chain has TRBV29-1 and TRBJ2-3, with D perhaps matching TRBD2 (6 bases). Germline CDR1 is SQVTM and CDR2 is ANQGSEA. The V end was cut by 5 bases, the J end by 6 bases, with 15 bases between. The CDR3 runs 13 residues.

The count of this clone is one. V usage is TRBV19 and J usage is TRBJ1-5, with 9 bases aligning to TRBD1. This CDR3 is built from 14 residues. The germline V gene encodes CDR1 LNHDA and CDR2 SQIVND (reference sequence). V was clipped by 6 bases and J by 5 bases; unmatched bases: 5. CDR3 residues: CASRRDREDQPQHF. The CDR3 bases are TGTGCCAGTAGGCGGGACAGGGAGGATCAGCCCCAGCATTTT.

This clone was seen a handful of times. The genes are TRBV3-1 (or the pseudogene TRBV3-2) and TRBJ2-3; possibly TRBD1 for D (5 bases). The V end was cut by 4 bases, the J end by 1 base, with 6 bases between. The CDR3 sequence is 13 residues long. CDR1 is LGHDT, CDR2 YNNKEL, per germline (reference sequence). The CDR3: CASSLGGTDTQYF. CDR3 bases: TGTGCCAGCAGCCTAGGGGGCACAGATACGCAGTATTTT.

V and J are TRBV6-5 and TRBJ2-3, with D perhaps matching TRBD1 (7 bases). V lost 6 bases and J 4 bases, leaving 14 bases between the germline ends. The CDR3 loop spans 14 amino acids. Germline V lookup: CDR1 MNHEY, CDR2 SVGAGI. The CDR3 protein is CASSLQGRSDTQYF. DNA for the CDR3: TGTGCCAGCAGCTTACAGGGGAGGTCAGATACGCAGTATTTT.

This chain links TRBV3-1 (or the pseudogene TRBV3-2) with TRBJ1-2, with D uncertain. The V gene lost 0 bases and the J gene lost 2 bases, with 7 bases spanning the gap. The CDR3 covers 14 residues. CDR1 and CDR2 from the germline V gene are LGHDT and YNNKEL (reference sequence). The CDR3 coding sequence is TGTGCCAGCAGCCAAGAAGCAGGCAACTATGGCTACACCTTC. Protein product: CASSQEAGNYGYTF.

This clone was counted a few times. This rearrangement joins TRBV27 to TRBJ1-6, with D possibly being TRBD1 (5 bases). Deletions cut 4 bases from V and 6 bases from J, with 10 bases between. Looked up from germline, CDR1 is MNHEY and CDR2 is SMNVEV (reference sequence). The CDR3 has 14 amino acids. CDR3: CASSWRDLNSPLHF. The CDR3 nucleotides read TGTGCCAGCAGTTGGCGGGACCTTAATTCACCCCTCCACTTT.

The rearrangement uses TRBV19 and TRBJ1-1, with D possibly TRBD1 on 6 matching bases. Deletions cut 1 base from V and 4 bases from J, with 10 bases between. The CDR3 totals 14 residues. Per the germline V gene, CDR1 is LNHDA and CDR2 is SQIVND (reference sequence). The CDR3 sequence is CASSIGGGPTEAFF. The DNA for the CDR3 is TGTGCCAGTAGTATAGGGGGGGGCCCCACTGAAGCTTTCTTT.

The genes are TRBV6-5 and TRBJ1-2; TRBD1 matches at 11 bases. With V trimmed by 6 bases and J by 8 bases, 8 bases remained unmatched. CDR1 and CDR2 (germline): MNHEY, SVGAGI. CDR3 length: 14 residues. This CDR3 reads CASRAGTGGGGYTF. The CDR3 bases are TGTGCCAGCAGGGCCGGGACAGGGGGTGGCGGCTACACCTTC.

This clone appeared a single time. V and J are TRBV28 and TRBJ2-5; D possibly corresponds to TRBD2 (5 bases). CDR1 and CDR2 (germline): MDHEN, SYDVKM. V was shortened by 2 bases and J by 5 bases, with 21 bases between the two germline ends. This CDR3 region has 17 residues. Written as DNA, the CDR3 is TGTGCCAGCAGTTTAAATAATAGGGAGCCCCTCCGGGAGACCCAGTACTTC. The encoded protein is CASSLNNREPLRETQYF.

This rearrangement joins TRBV5-1 to TRBJ1-1; D uncertain. CDR3 length: 14 residues. The ends were cut back, 2 bases at V and 4 bases at J, with 12 bases in the middle. The germline V gene has CDR1 SGHRS and CDR2 YFSETQ. CDR3 region: CASSFPGRTTEAFF. As DNA, the CDR3 is TGCGCCAGCAGCTTTCCGGGGAGAACCACTGAAGCTTTCTTT.